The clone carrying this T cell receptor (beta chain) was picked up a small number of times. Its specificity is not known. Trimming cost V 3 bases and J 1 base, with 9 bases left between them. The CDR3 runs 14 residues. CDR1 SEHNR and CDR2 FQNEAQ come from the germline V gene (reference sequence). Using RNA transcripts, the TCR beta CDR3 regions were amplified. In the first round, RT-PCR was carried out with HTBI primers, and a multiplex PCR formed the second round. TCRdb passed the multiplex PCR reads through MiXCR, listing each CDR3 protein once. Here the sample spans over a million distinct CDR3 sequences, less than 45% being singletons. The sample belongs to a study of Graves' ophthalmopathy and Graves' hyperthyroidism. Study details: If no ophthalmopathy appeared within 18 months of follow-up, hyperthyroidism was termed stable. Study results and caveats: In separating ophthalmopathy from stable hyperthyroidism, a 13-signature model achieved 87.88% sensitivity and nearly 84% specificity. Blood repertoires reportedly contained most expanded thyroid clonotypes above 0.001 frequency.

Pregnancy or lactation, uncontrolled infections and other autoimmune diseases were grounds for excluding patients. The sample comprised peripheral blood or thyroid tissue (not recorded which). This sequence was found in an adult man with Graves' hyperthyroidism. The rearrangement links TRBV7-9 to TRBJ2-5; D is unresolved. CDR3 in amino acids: CASSLASVQETQYF. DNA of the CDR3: TGTGCCAGCAGCTTGGCTTCGGTCCAAGAGACCCAGTACTTC.